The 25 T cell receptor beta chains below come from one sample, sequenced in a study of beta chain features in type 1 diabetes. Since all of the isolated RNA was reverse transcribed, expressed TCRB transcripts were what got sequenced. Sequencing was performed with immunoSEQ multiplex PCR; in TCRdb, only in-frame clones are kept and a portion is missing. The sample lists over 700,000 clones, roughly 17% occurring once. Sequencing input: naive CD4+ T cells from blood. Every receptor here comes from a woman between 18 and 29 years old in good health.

DNA of the CDR3: TGTGCCAGCAGCCCGGGACACGTCTACGAGCAGTACTTC. Translated: CASSPGHVYEQYF. V gene TRBV28 combines with J gene TRBJ2-7, with D tentatively TRBD1 (6 bases). The length of the CDR3 is 13 residues. V dropped 6 bases and J dropped 3 bases, with 12 bases sitting between them. CDR1 and CDR2 from the germline V gene are MDHEN and SYDVKM.

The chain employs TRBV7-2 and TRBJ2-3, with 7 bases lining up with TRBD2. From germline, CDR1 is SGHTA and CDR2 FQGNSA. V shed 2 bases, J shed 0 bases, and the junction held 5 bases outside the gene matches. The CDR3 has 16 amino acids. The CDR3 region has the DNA TGTGCCAGCAGCTTACGCGGGAGCGCTAGCACAGATACGCAGTATTTT. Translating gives CASSLRGSASTDTQYF.

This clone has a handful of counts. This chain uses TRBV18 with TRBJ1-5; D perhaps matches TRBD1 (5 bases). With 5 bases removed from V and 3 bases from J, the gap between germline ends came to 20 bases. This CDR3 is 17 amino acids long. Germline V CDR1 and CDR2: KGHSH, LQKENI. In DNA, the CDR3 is TGTGCCAGCTCATCCGTGGGGCCAGGGCAGTCCAATCAGCCCCAGCATTTT. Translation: CASSSVGPGQSNQPQHF.

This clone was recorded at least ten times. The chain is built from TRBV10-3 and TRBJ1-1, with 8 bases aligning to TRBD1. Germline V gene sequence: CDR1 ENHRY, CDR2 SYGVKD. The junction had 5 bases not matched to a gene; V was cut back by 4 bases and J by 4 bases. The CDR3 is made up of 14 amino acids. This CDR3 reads CAISAPGGITEAFF. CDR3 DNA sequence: TGTGCCATCAGTGCGCCAGGGGGCATCACTGAAGCTTTCTTT.

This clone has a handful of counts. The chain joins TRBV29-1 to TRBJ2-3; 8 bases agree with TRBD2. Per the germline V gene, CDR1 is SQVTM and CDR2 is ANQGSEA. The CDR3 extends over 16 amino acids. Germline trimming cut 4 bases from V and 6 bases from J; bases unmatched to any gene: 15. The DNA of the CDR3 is TGCAGCGTTGCCCCGCTAGTAGGACTAGCACTCGATACGCAGTATTTT. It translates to CSVAPLVGLALDTQYF.

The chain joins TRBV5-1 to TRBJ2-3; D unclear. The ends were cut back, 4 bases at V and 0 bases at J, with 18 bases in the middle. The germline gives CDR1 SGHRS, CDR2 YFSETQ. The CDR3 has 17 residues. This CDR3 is CASSPAHVHPSTDTQYF. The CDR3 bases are TGCGCCAGCAGCCCGGCCCACGTCCATCCTAGCACAGATACGCAGTATTTT.

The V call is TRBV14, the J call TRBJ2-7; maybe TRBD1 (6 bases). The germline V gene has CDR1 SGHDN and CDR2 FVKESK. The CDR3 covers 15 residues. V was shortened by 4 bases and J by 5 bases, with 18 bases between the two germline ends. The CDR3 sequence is CASSPLGQSGDEQYF. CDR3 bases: TGTGCCAGCAGCCCACTCGGACAGTCCGGGGACGAGCAGTACTTC. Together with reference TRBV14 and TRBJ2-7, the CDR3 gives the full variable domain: EAGVTQFPSHSVIEKGQTVTLRCDPISGHDNLYWYRRVMGKEIKFLLHFVKESKQDESGMPNNRFLAERTGGTYSTLKVQPAELEDSGVYFCASSPLGQSGDEQYFGPGTRLTVT.

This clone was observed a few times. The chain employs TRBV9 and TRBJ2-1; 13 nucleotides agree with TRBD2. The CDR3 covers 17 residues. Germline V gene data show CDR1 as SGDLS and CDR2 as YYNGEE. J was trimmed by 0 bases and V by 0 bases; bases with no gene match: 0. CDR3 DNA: TGTGCCAGCAGCGTAGGACTAGCGGGGGGCTCCTACAATGAGCAGTTCTTC. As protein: CASSVGLAGGSYNEQFF.

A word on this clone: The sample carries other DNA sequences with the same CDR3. The CDR3 protein is CASSLVGTTYNEQFF. CDR3 sequence (DNA): TGTGCCAGCAGCTTAGTCGGGACGACCTACAATGAGCAGTTCTTC. This chain joins TRBV7-2 and TRBJ2-1, with D tentatively TRBD1 or TRBD2 (5 bases each). The length of the CDR3 is 15 residues. Trimming stripped 1 base from V and 2 bases from J, with 9 bases between. Per the germline V gene, CDR1 is SGHTA and CDR2 is FQGNSA.

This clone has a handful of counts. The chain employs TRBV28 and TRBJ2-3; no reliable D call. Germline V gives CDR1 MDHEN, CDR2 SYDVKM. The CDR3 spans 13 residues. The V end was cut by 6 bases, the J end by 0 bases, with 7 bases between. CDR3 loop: CASRLRSTDTQYF. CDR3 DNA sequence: TGTGCCAGCAGGCTCCGTAGCACAGATACGCAGTATTTT.

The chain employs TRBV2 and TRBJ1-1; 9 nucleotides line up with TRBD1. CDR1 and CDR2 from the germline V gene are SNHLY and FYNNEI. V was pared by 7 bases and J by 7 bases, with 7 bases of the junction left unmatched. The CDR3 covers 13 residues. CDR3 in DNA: TGTGCCAGCACTCGACAGGGGGTGGATGAAGCTTTCTTT. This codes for CASTRQGVDEAFF.

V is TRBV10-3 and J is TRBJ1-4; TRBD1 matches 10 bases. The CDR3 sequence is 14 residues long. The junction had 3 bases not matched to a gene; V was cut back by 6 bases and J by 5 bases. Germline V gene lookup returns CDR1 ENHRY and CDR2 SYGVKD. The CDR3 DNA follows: TGTGCCATCAGGGGGGACAGGGGAAATGAAAAACTGTTTTTT. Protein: CAIRGDRGNEKLFF.

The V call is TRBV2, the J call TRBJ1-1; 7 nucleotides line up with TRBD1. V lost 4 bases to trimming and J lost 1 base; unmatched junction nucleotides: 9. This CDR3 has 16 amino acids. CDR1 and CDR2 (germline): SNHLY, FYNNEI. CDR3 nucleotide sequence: TGTGCCAGCAGTGTTAGAGGGGGCCGGACGAACACTGAAGCTTTCTTT. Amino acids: CASSVRGGRTNTEAFF.

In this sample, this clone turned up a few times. The CDR3 protein is CASSSSSGRVDIQYF. In DNA form, the CDR3 reads TGTGCCAGCAGCTCCTCTAGCGGGAGGGTAGACATTCAGTACTTC. The chain uses TRBV5-6 and TRBJ2-4; 12 bases are a match to TRBD2. J gave up 8 bases and V 3 bases, and 6 bases lay outside the gene matches. Germline V CDR1 and CDR2: SGHDT, YYEEEE. This CDR3 is 15 amino acids long.

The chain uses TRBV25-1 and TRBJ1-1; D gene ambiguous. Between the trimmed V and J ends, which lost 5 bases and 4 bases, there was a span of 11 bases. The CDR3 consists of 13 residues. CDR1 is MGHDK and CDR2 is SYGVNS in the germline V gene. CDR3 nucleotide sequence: TGTGCCAGCAGTAATAATTTGGGCACTGAAGCTTTCTTT. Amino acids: CASSNNLGTEAFF.

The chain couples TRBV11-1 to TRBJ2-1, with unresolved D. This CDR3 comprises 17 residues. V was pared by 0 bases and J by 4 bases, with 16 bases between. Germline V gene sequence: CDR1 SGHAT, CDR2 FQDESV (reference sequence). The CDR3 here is CASSLAKSRASYNEQFF. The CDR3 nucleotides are TGTGCCAGCAGCTTAGCGAAATCCCGGGCCTCATACAATGAGCAGTTCTTC.

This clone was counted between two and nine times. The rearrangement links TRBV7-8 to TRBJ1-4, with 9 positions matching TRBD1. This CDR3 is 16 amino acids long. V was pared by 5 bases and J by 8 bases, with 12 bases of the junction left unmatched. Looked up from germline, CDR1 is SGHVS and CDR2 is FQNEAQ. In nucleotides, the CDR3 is TGTGCCAGCAGCCCGCTCCGGGACAGGGCCGGCGAAAAACTGTTTTTT. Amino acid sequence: CASSPLRDRAGEKLFF.

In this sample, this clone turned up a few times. The CDR3 spells CASSPVRDEQFF. CDR3 bases: TGTGCCAGCAGCCCCGTACGTGATGAGCAGTTCTTC. V is TRBV9 and J is TRBJ2-1; D is unresolved. Trimming shortened V by 4 bases and J by 8 bases, and 10 bases separated the two germline ends. The V gene's germline CDR1 is SGDLS and CDR2 YYNGEE. The CDR3 has 12 residues.

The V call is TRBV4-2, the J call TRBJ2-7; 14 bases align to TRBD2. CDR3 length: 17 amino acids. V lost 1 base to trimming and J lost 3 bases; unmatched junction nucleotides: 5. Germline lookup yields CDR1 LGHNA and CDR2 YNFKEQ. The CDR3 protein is CASSQVGLAGGSYEQYF. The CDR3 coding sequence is TGTGCCAGCAGCCAAGTAGGACTAGCGGGAGGTAGCTACGAGCAGTACTTC.

The CDR3 region has the DNA TGTGCCATCGGGGGGACAGGTCACTACGAGCAGTACTTC. This encodes CAIGGTGHYEQYF. V gene TRBV10-3 combines with J gene TRBJ2-7, with 8 bases that match TRBD1. This CDR3 contains 13 residues. Germline-derived CDR1 and CDR2 are ENHRY and SYGVKD. V was clipped by 8 bases and J by 3 bases; unmatched bases: 6.

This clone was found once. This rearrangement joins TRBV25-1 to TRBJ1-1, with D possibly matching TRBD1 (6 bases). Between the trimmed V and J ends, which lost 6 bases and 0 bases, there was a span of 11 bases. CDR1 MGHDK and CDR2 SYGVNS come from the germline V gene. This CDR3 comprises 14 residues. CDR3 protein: CASRAGTMNTEAFF. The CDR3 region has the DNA TGTGCCAGCAGGGCGGGGACAATGAACACTGAAGCTTTCTTT. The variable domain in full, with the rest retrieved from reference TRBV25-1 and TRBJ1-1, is EADIYQTPRYLVIGTGKKITLECSQTMGHDKMYWYQQDPGMELHLIHYSYGVNSTEKGDLSSESTVSRIRTEHFPLTLESARPSHTSQYLCASRAGTMNTEAFFGQGTRLTVV.

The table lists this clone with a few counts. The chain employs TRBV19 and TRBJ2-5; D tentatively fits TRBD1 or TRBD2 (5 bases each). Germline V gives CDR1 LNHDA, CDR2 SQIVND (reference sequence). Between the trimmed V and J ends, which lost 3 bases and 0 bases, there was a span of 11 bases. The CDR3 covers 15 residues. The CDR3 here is CASSMGTGYQETQYF. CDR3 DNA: TGTGCCAGTAGTATGGGGACGGGGTACCAAGAGACCCAGTACTTC.

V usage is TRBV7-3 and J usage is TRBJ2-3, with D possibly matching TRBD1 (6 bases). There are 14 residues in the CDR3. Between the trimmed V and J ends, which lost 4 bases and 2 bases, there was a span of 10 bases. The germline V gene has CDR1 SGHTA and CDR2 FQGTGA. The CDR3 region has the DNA TGTGCCAGCAGCTCCAGGGGTACCACAGATACGCAGTATTTT. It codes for CASSSRGTTDTQYF. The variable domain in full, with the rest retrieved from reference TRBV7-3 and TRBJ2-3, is GAGVSQTPSNKVTEKGKYVELRCDPISGHTALYWYRQSLGQGPEFLIYFQGTGAADDSGLPNDRFFAVRPEGSVSTLKIQRTERGDSAVYLCASSSRGTTDTQYFGPGTRLTVL.

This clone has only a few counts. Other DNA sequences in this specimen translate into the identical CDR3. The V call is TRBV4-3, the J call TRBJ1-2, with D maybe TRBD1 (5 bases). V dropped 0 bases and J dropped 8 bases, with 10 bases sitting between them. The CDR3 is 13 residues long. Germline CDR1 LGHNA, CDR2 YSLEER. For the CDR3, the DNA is TGCGCCAGCAGCCAAGAAAGGGGCTACGGCTACACCTTC. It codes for CASSQERGYGYTF.

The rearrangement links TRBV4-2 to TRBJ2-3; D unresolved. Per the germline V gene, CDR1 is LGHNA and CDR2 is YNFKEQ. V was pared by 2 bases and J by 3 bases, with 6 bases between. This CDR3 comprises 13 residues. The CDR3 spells CASSQPDTDTQYF. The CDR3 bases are TGTGCCAGCAGCCAACCCGATACAGATACGCAGTATTTT.